These 20 T cell receptor beta chains share one sample of origin, sequenced in a study of cytomegalovirus exposure and HLA in healthy donors. The PCR was carried out with 60 Vbeta primers and 13 Jbeta primers. Clones were read by immunoSEQ multiplex PCR, and TCRdb kept only the in-frame ones, dropping some. Of over 95,000 clones listed, about 83% are singletons. Sequencing input: PBMCs. The receptors derive from a female donor in good health and CMV-seronegative.

The rearrangement uses TRBV7-8 and TRBJ2-3; TRBD2 matches at 9 bases. Trimming at V came to 3 bases and at J to 0 bases, leaving 10 bases not matched to a gene. Germline V gene lookup returns CDR1 SGHVS and CDR2 FQNEAQ. The CDR3 spans 18 residues. In DNA form, the CDR3 reads TGTGCCAGCAGCTTTCCCTTAGCGGGGGCCCCTAGCACAGATACGCAGTATTTT. As protein: CASSFPLAGAPSTDTQYF.

The genes are TRBV19 and TRBJ2-7, with 8 positions matching TRBD2. Germline-derived CDR1 and CDR2 are LNHDA and SQIVND (reference sequence). After removal of 3 bases from V and 3 bases from J, the junction contained 7 bases not matched to a gene. This CDR3 has 15 amino acids. CDR3 sequence reads: CASSMGRGALYEQYF. The CDR3 DNA reads TGTGCCAGTAGTATGGGGCGGGGGGCCCTCTACGAGCAGTACTTC.

The CDR3 loop reads CASSDFGAGYTDTQYF. CDR3 DNA: TGTGCCAGCAGTGATTTTGGGGCGGGGTACACAGATACGCAGTATTTT. V is TRBV2 and J is TRBJ2-3, with D perhaps matching TRBD2 (6 bases). CDR3 length: 16 amino acids. Germline CDR1 is SNHLY and CDR2 is FYNNEI. V was shortened by 3 bases and J by 2 bases, with 15 bases between the two germline ends.

For the CDR3, the DNA is TGTGCCAGCAGCCCGGGGGGAGCTGGACGTGAGGAGCAGTACTTC. Amino acids: CASSPGGAGREEQYF. V and J are TRBV7-2 and TRBJ2-7; 7 nucleotides align to TRBD2. The germline V gene encodes CDR1 SGHTA and CDR2 FQGNSA. The CDR3 has 15 residues. V shed 5 bases, J shed 7 bases, and the junction held 14 bases outside the gene matches.

This sequence joins TRBV15 and TRBJ1-4, with 7 bases lining up with TRBD1. CDR1 and CDR2 from the germline V gene are LNHNV and YYDKDF (reference sequence). CDR3 length: 16 amino acids. V shed 2 bases, J shed 5 bases, and the junction held 8 bases outside the gene matches. CDR3 region: CATSRYRDRGNEKLFF. The CDR3 nucleotides are TGTGCCACCAGCAGATACCGGGACAGAGGGAATGAAAAACTGTTTTTT.

The gene calls are TRBV29-1 and TRBJ1-2; 9 positions agree with TRBD1. The CDR3 has 13 residues. The J segment lost 7 bases and the V segment lost 2 bases, leaving 5 bases of the junction unmatched. Germline CDR1 SQVTM, CDR2 ANQGSEA. The CDR3 nucleotides are TGCAGCGTTGAATACGGACAGGGGTTTGGCTACACCTTC. Translating gives CSVEYGQGFGYTF.

A word on this clone: Likely a read error: the CDR3 ends without its conserved phenylalanine or tryptophan. This chain joins TRBV2 and TRBJ2-7, with TRBD2 identical over 13 bases. Germline V CDR1 and CDR2: SNHLY, FYNNEI. The CDR3 extends over 22 amino acids. V was pared by 3 bases and J by 4 bases, with 24 bases of the junction left unmatched. The CDR3 loop is CASSDPLVSTSGGGYLSYEQYY. CDR3 DNA: TGTGCCAGCAGTGATCCGTTAGTTAGTACTAGCGGGGGGGGATACTTAAGTTACGAGCAGTACTAC.

There are a few counts of this clone. This chain uses TRBV5-1 with TRBJ2-3; D is undetermined. With 2 bases removed from V and 1 base from J, the gap between germline ends came to 14 bases. Per germline, CDR1 SGHRS and CDR2 YFSETQ. The CDR3 extends over 16 amino acids. The CDR3 spells CASSFVQRQRTDTQYF. CDR3 DNA sequence: TGCGCCAGCAGCTTCGTCCAGCGCCAACGCACAGATACGCAGTATTTT.

This clone was found once. J is TRBJ2-5 and V is TRBV30; no firm D call. With the DNA end fitting TRBJ2-7 better, the J assignment may be wrong. The CDR3 runs to 11 residues. CDR1 is GTSNPN and CDR2 is SVGIG in the germline V gene (reference sequence). CDR3 nucleotide sequence: TGTGCCTGGAGTGTTAGCAACGAGCAGTACTTC. Its protein is CAWSVSNEQYF.

This chain links TRBV7-9 with TRBJ2-1, with a possible D match to TRBD2 (5 bases). The V and J ends lost 5 bases and 0 bases respectively, with 11 bases between them. This CDR3 region has 15 residues. Germline V CDR1 and CDR2: SEHNR, FQNEAQ (reference sequence). CDR3 in amino acids: CASSGGSSSYNEQFF. Here the CDR3 DNA reads TGTGCCAGCAGCGGAGGCTCAAGCTCCTACAATGAGCAGTTCTTC.

The V and J genes are TRBV14 and TRBJ2-3; 7 bases are shared with TRBD2. Trimming removed 4 bases from V and 2 bases from J; junction bases left unmatched: 6. The CDR3 spans 15 residues. CDR1 and CDR2 (germline): SGHDN, FVKESK. CDR3 bases: TGTGCCAGCAGCCTACTGGGGGGGAACACAGATACGCAGTATTTT. This codes for CASSLLGGNTDTQYF.

The V call is TRBV30, the J call TRBJ2-3; 12 bases map to TRBD2. The germline CDR1 and CDR2 sequences are GTSNPN and SVGIG (reference sequence). V was clipped by 5 bases and J by 3 bases; unmatched bases: 9. The CDR3 extends over 16 amino acids. CDR3 in DNA: TGTGCCTGGGCCGGTCCGACTAGCGGGGGTACAGATACGCAGTATTTT. Its protein product is CAWAGPTSGGTDTQYF.

This clone was detected only once. The J gene is TRBJ2-1, the V gene TRBV5-4; D is ambiguous. The CDR3 length is 16 residues. V lost 0 bases and J lost 9, with 19 bases in between. Per the germline V gene, CDR1 is SGHNT and CDR2 is YYREEE (reference sequence). This CDR3 is CASSLGPSSAVSEQFF. The CDR3 nucleotides are TGTGCCAGCAGCTTGGGACCCAGCTCCGCGGTCTCTGAGCAGTTCTTC.

This clone was counted once. V gene TRBV4-1 combines with J gene TRBJ1-2; tentative D call: TRBD1 (5 bases). CDR1 is MGHRA and CDR2 is YSYEKL in the germline V gene. Trimming took 4 bases from V and 5 from J, leaving 29 bases between them. The CDR3 covers 19 residues. CDR3: CASSPLGVVSRSPVYGYTF. The CDR3 DNA follows: TGCGCCAGCAGCCCCTTAGGGGTGGTCTCTAGAAGCCCCGTTTATGGCTACACCTTC.

CDR3 loop: CASQRGLDSGTDTQYF. DNA of the CDR3: TGTGCCAGCCAGCGCGGGTTGGACAGCGGCACAGATACGCAGTATTTT. The chain has TRBV27 and TRBJ2-3; weak D call: TRBD1 (6 bases). Looked up from germline, CDR1 is MNHEY and CDR2 is SMNVEV (reference sequence). The V end lost 8 bases, the J end lost 1 base, and 19 bases lay between the germline ends. There are 16 residues in the CDR3.

V and J are TRBV5-4 and TRBJ1-4, with D possibly TRBD1 on 6 matching bases. Germline-derived CDR1 and CDR2 are SGHNT and YYREEE (reference sequence). Trimming shortened V by 5 bases and J by 7 bases, and 12 bases separated the two germline ends. The CDR3 totals 13 residues. DNA for the CDR3: TGTGCCAGCAGTAAGGGGGTGGGTGAAAAACTGTTTTTT. The encoded protein is CASSKGVGEKLFF.

Only one count was recorded for this clone. The chain has TRBV27 and TRBJ1-2; 10 bases align to TRBD1. This CDR3 is 14 amino acids long. Germline V gene sequence: CDR1 MNHEY, CDR2 SMNVEV (reference sequence). Trimming cost V 5 bases and J 6 bases; bases outside gene matches: 6. CDR3 sequence: CASSLTGTGDGYTF. Here the CDR3 DNA reads TGTGCCAGCAGTCTAACCGGGACAGGGGATGGCTACACCTTC.

This sequence joins TRBV18 and TRBJ1-2; D is undetermined. Per germline, CDR1 KGHSH and CDR2 LQKENI. Trimming pared 0 bases from V and 4 bases from J, leaving 9 bases between. The CDR3 contains 14 residues. CDR3 nucleotides: TGTGCCAGCTCACCACCGGGAGGCCCCTATGGCTACACCTTC. Translated: CASSPPGGPYGYTF.

V usage is TRBV19 and J usage is TRBJ2-2, with D possibly matching TRBD1 (6 bases). V shed 3 bases and J shed 6 bases, with 14 bases lying between them. Germline CDR1 and CDR2: LNHDA and SQIVND (reference sequence). The CDR3 sequence is 15 residues long. The DNA for the CDR3 is TGTGCCAGTAGTATCCCAGGGGAAAGCGCCGGGGAGCTGTTTTTT. It specifies CASSIPGESAGELFF.

The V gene is TRBV19, the J gene TRBJ1-2; 7 bases are shared with TRBD1. Germline CDR1 is LNHDA and CDR2 is SQIVND (reference sequence). The CDR3 loop spans 14 amino acids. Trimming at V came to 7 bases and at J to 8 bases, leaving 13 bases not matched to a gene. The CDR3 nucleotides are TGTGCCAGTACCCCCGGGACAGAGGCTTTCGGCTACACCTTC. Translated: CASTPGTEAFGYTF.